This record concerns one TCR beta chain sequence. It was healthy bone marrow donors who served as donors. J was trimmed by 4 bases and V by 3 bases; bases with no gene match: 3. This CDR3 is built from 14 residues. Germline lookup yields CDR1 SGHTA and CDR2 FQGNSA. PCR employed 60 Vbeta and 13 Jbeta primers. As processed by the authors: Unique TCR beta chains numbered 80 million to 95 million in a later analysis, with roughly 11 million shared. Libraries were prepared by immunoSEQ multiplex PCR; TCRdb keeps only in-frame clonotypes and omits some of them. V, J and clone size derive from that table, while D and trimming were established from the DNA sequence. The sample consists of about 110,000 clones, over 55% of them appearing once. These data come from a study of cytomegalovirus exposure and HLA in healthy donors. About the study: Ancestry clustering placed about 86% of around 400 genotyped donors in the Caucasian-associated cluster.

The sample taken for sequencing was PBMCs. This TCR was recovered from a young man in good health and CMV-seropositive. The gene calls are TRBV7-2 and TRBJ1-1; TRBD1 agrees at 9 bases. The CDR3 reads CASSLGQGVTEAFF. The CDR3, as DNA: TGTGCCAGCAGCTTGGGACAGGGCGTCACTGAAGCTTTCTTT.